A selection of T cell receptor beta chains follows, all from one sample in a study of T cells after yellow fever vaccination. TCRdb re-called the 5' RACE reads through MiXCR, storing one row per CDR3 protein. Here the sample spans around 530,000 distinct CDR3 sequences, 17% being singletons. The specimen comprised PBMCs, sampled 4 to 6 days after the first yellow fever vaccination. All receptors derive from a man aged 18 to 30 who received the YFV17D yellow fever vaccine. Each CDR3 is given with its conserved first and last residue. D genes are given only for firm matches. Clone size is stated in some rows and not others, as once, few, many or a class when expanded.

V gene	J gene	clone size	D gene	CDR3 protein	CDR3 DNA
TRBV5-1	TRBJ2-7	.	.	CASSLGWGANNYEQYF	TGCGCCAGCAGCCTGGGGTGGGGCGCAAATAACTACGAGCAGTACTTC
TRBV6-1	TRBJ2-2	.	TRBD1	CASRKTGGATGELFF	TGTGCCAGCAGAAAGACAGGGGGGGCCACCGGGGAGCTGTTTTTT
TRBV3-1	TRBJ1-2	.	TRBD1	CASSQMTGDYGYTF	TGTGCCAGCAGCCAAATGACAGGGGACTATGGCTACACCTTC
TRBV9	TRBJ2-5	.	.	CASSEEDSVETQYF	TGTGCCAGCAGCGAGGAGGACAGTGTGGAGACCCAGTACTTC
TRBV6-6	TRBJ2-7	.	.	CASSGGADYEQYF	TGTGCTAGCAGTGGAGGGGCCGACTACGAGCAGTACTTC
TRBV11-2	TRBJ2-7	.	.	CASSPQRRGHEQYF	TGTGCCAGCAGCCCCCAGAGGCGTGGGCACGAGCAGTACTTC
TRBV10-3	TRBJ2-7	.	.	CAISTGQRTYEQYF	TGTGCCATCAGTACAGGGCAGCGCACCTACGAGCAGTACTTC
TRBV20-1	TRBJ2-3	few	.	CSASWTPSTDTQYF	TGCAGTGCTAGCTGGACACCTAGCACAGATACGCAGTATTTT
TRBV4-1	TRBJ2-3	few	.	CASSQELWGRNTDTQYF	TGCGCCAGCAGCCAAGAGCTGTGGGGAAGGAACACAGATACGCAGTATTTT
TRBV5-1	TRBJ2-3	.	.	CASSTRPRNPRDTQYF	TGCGCCAGCAGCACTAGACCGAGGAACCCGCGAGATACGCAGTATTTT
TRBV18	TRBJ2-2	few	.	CASSPPLQWSGELFF	TGTGCCAGCTCACCACCGCTCCAGTGGTCCGGGGAGCTGTTTTTT
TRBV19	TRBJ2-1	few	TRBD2	CASSTSGDSYNEQFF	TGTGCCAGTAGCACTAGCGGGGACTCCTACAATGAGCAGTTCTTC
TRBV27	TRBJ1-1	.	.	CASSSSPTGNTEAFF	TGTGCCAGCAGTTCATCGCCAACTGGGAACACTGAAGCTTTCTTT
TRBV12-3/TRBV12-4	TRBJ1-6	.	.	CASSLGVFYNSPLHF	TGTGCCAGCAGTTTAGGAGTTTTTTATAATTCACCCCTCCACTTT
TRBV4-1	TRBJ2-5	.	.	CASSQGGSRETQYF	TGCGCCAGCAGCCAAGGAGGCAGCCGGGAGACCCAGTACTTC
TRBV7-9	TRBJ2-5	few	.	CASSQPWGAEETQYF	TGTGCCAGCAGCCAACCGTGGGGGGCCGAAGAGACCCAGTACTTC
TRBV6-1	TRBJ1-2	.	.	CASRQTVIYGYTF	TGTGCCAGCAGGCAGACAGTGATCTATGGCTACACCTTC
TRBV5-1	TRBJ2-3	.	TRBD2	CASSFASGSTDTQYF	TGCGCCAGCAGCTTTGCTAGCGGTAGCACAGATACTCAGTATTTT
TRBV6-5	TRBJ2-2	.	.	CASSYARVVSTGELFF	TGTGCCAGCAGTTACGCCAGGGTGGTTTCCACCGGGGAGCTGTTTTTT
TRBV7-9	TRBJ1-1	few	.	CASSLVWSADTEAFF	TGTGCCAGCAGCTTAGTCTGGTCGGCGGACACTGAAGCTTTCTTT
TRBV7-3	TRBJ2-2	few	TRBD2	CASSLNSGGANTGELFF	TGTGCCAGCAGCTTAAATTCCGGGGGGGCGAACACCGGGGAGCTGTTTTTT
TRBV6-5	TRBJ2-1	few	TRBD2	CASSSGLAGPSYNEQFF	TGTGCCAGCAGTTCAGGACTAGCGGGACCCTCCTACAATGAGCAGTTCTTC
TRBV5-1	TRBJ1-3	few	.	CASSWGRSDSGNTIYF	TGCGCCAGCAGCTGGGGACGGTCCGACTCTGGAAACACCATATATTTT
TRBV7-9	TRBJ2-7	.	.	CASSLAQGTLSEQYF	TGTGCCAGCAGCTTAGCGCAAGGGACGCTGAGCGAGCAGTACTTC
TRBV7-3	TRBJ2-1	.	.	CASSLHSDEQFF	TGTGCCAGCAGCTTACACAGCGATGAGCAGTTCTTC
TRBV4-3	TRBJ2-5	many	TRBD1	CASSQGTGGETQYF	TGCGCCAGCAGCCAGGGGACAGGGGGAGAGACCCAGTACTTC
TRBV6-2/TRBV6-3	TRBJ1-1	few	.	CASVAANTEAFF	TGTGCCAGCGTGGCGGCCAACACTGAAGCTTTCTTT
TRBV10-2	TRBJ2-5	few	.	CASRVGGPQETQYF	TGCGCCAGCAGAGTGGGGGGGCCACAAGAGACCCAGTACTTC
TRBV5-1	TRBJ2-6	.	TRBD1	CASSLGQLSGANVLTF	TGCGCCAGCAGCCTGGGACAGCTCTCTGGGGCCAACGTCCTGACTTTC
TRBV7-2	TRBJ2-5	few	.	CASLGGGEETQYF	TGTGCCAGCTTGGGAGGGGGGGAAGAGACCCAGTACTTC
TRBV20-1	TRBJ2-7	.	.	CSAREAGPYEQYF	TGCAGTGCTAGGGAGGCCGGCCCCTACGAGCAGTACTTC
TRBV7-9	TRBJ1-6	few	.	CASSRRSQINSPLHF	TGTGCCAGCTCAAGGAGAAGTCAGATTAATTCACCCCTCCACTTT
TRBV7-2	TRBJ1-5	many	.	CASSPRGSNQPQHF	TGTGCCAGCAGCCCCAGGGGATCCAATCAGCCCCAGCATTTT
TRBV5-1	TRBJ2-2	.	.	CASSLRSGSDTGELFF	TGCGCCAGCAGCTTGCGTTCAGGTTCGGACACCGGGGAGCTGTTTTTT
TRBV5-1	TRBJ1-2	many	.	CASSLMGEGYTF	TGCGCCAGCAGCTTGATGGGTGAGGGCTACACCTTC
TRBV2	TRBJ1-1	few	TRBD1	CASKEGAANTEAFF	TGTGCCAGCAAGGAGGGGGCCGCGAACACTGAAGCTTTCTTT
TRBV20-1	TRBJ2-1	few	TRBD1	CSAREWQGATGEQFF	TGCAGTGCTAGAGAGTGGCAGGGGGCAACGGGTGAGCAGTTCTTC
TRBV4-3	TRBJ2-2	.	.	CASSPATVTGELFF	TGCGCCAGCAGCCCCGCGACAGTCACCGGGGAGCTGTTTTTT
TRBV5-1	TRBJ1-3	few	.	CASSLQPTDSGNTIYF	TGCGCCAGCAGCTTACAGCCGACGGATTCTGGAAACACCATATATTTT
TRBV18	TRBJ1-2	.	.	CASSQSDSNYGYTF	TGTGCCAGCTCACAATCGGACAGCAACTATGGCTACACCTTC
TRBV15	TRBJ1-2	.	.	CATSRPSLGPTNYGYTF	TGTGCCACCAGCAGACCCTCTTTGGGCCCAACTAACTATGGCTACACCTTC
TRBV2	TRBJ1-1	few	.	CASNRGRNTEAFF	TGTGCCAGCAACCGGGGCCGTAACACTGAAGCTTTCTTT
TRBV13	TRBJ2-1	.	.	CASSHRDTAFLGGNEQFF	TGTGCCAGCAGCCATCGGGACACAGCTTTCCTGGGGGGCAATGAGCAGTTCTTC
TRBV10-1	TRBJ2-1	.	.	CASGQRVYNEQFF	TGCGCCAGCGGACAGAGAGTCTACAATGAGCAGTTCTTC
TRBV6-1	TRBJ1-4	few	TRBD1	CASSLREGAANEKLFF	TGTGCCAGCAGCCTAAGGGAGGGGGCGGCTAATGAAAAACTGTTTTTT
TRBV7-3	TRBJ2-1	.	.	CASSPLISGSYNEQFF	TGTGCCAGCAGCCCACTAATCTCGGGGTCCTACAATGAGCAGTTCTTC
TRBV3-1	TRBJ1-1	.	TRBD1	CASSQGRQGNTEAFF	TGTGCCAGCAGCCAAGGGAGACAGGGGAACACTGAAGCTTTCTTT
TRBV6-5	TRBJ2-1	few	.	CASSYSAYNEQFF	TGTGCCAGCAGTTACTCTGCGTACAATGAGCAGTTCTTC
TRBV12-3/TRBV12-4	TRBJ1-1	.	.	CASSQTRGGNTEAFF	TGTGCCAGCAGCCAGACGAGAGGGGGGAACACTGAAGCTTTCTTT
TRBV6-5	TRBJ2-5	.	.	CASSYSGRDETQYF	TGTGCCAGCAGTTACTCTGGGCGGGATGAGACCCAGTACTTC
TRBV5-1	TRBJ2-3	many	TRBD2	CASRSGGAADTQYF	TGCGCCAGCAGAAGCGGGGGGGCAGCAGATACGCAGTATTTT
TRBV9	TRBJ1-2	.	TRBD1	CASSVGQRNGYTF	TGTGCCAGCAGCGTGGGACAGAGAAATGGCTACACCTTC
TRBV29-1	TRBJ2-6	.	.	CSVVGYSGANVLTF	TGCAGCGTTGTAGGGTACTCTGGGGCCAACGTCCTGACTTTC
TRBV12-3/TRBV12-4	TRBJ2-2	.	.	CASSTQGGHTGELFF	TGTGCCAGCAGTACCCAGGGGGGGCACACCGGGGAGCTGTTTTTT
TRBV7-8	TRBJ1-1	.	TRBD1	CASRYRITGYRGDTEAFF	TGTGCCAGCAGATATCGGATAACAGGGTACAGGGGCGACACTGAAGCTTTCTTT
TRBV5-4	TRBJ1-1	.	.	CASSATGWGTEAFF	TGTGCCAGCAGCGCAACGGGTTGGGGTACTGAAGCTTTCTTT
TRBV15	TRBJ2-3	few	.	CATSRGGLADTQYF	TGTGCCACCAGCAGAGGGGGCCTGGCAGATACGCAGTATTTT